This T cell receptor beta chain was identified during a study of control samples from healthy donors and cancer patients. Repertoires were generated with immunoSEQ multiplex PCR, while TCRdb's copy carries only in-frame clones and drops some. The sample yields over 200,000 clones, almost 85% seen once. CDR3 length: 17 amino acids. In germline, CDR1 is MGHRA, CDR2 YSYEKL. V lost 0 bases and J lost 0, with 14 bases in between. The J gene is TRBJ1-1, the V gene TRBV4-1; tentative D call: TRBD1 (6 bases). The sequence was obtained from a woman in her fifties or sixties with lung cancer. Sequencing used PBMCs. CDR3 nucleotide sequence: TGCGCCAGCAGCCAAGATGGGTCCAGGGGCATGAACACTGAAGCTTTCTTT. Translated, it gives CASSQDGSRGMNTEAFF.